This entry is about one T cell receptor beta chain. Its cognate antigen is unknown. The data originate from a study of cytomegalovirus exposure and HLA in healthy donors. As for the study in general: A prior study identified 117 million unique TCR beta sequences from around 180 million T cells.

A multiplex PCR was run with 60 Vbeta primers and 13 Jbeta primers. Profiling relied on immunoSEQ multiplex PCR, and the TCRdb table lists in-frame clones only, not all of them. The table lists about 120,000 clones, approximately 80% of them singletons. Broader study findings: Overall, some 160 TCR beta chains were annotated as cytomegalovirus-associated. Available immune exposure information was restricted to CMV serostatus only. More clonal expansion characterized HLA-associated TCR beta chains than equally common others in a later analysis.

CDR1 LGHNT and CDR2 FRNRAP come from the germline V gene. CDR3 size: 15 residues. Trimming cost V 3 bases and J 3 bases, with 14 bases left between them. Sequenced: PBMCs. The rearrangement joins TRBV12-5 to TRBJ1-1; D is unclear. This TCR was recovered from a female donor in good health and CMV-seronegative. Written as DNA, the CDR3 is TGTGCTAGTGGTTTCTGGACTTCTATCGACACTGAAGCTTTCTTT. The encoded protein is CASGFWTSIDTEAFF.